Sequencing of this T cell receptor beta chain was carried out in a study of Graves' ophthalmopathy and Graves' hyperthyroidism (dated by TCRdb to the late 2010s). For the study in its entirety: A patient counted as having stable hyperthyroidism if there was no progression to ophthalmopathy within 18 months of follow-up. A discovery set of 95 to 100 patients (around 40 ophthalmopathy, 57 stable hyperthyroidism) was enrolled to explore V-J signatures distinguishing ophthalmopathy from hyperthyroidism. In several hyperthyroidism patients, the T-cell repertoires found in thyroid tissue were compared with those found in blood. In total, approximately 130 blood samples were TCR-sequenced: 40 to 45 ophthalmopathy, around 75 hyperthyroidism and roughly 17 hyperthyroidism-to-ophthalmopathy patients. Following sample collection, hyperthyroidism patients were given methimazole at a starting dose of 30 mg daily, and ophthalmopathy patients were given high-dose intravenous methylprednisolone. TCR beta repertoire signatures were used to distinguish Graves' ophthalmopathy from Graves' hyperthyroidism and to predict progression to ophthalmopathy. An independent validation cohort comprised 18 to 20 hyperthyroidism patients and 15 to 17 patients who later progressed from hyperthyroidism to ophthalmopathy. The study at large found these results: In cross-validation, the 13-signature model distinguished ophthalmopathy from stable hyperthyroidism with 87.88% sensitivity and 81.08% specificity, while in the test set the corresponding values were about 79% and 69%. Sample size was not predetermined statistically, and investigators were not blinded to group allocation. Most expanded thyroid clonotypes with frequency above 0.001 were also detected in blood, suggesting blood repertoires may reflect the thyroid immune response. In validation, the model predicted ophthalmopathy progression with about 71% sensitivity and roughly 72% specificity; about a dozen predicted patients were CT-confirmed with GO in a median of approximately 6.5 months.

For repertoire sequencing, the TCR beta CDR3 regions were amplified from RNA transcripts. HTBI primers and the Qiagen OneStep RT-PCR kit were used in a first-round RT-PCR, which was followed by a second-round multiplex PCR, size selection and purification. Libraries were sequenced on an Illumina HiSeq2000 using paired-end 100 bp reads. The source study handled its data this way. SOAPnuke was used for read processing, and reads with adapters, uncalled bases, a mean Phred below 15, or no exact constant-primer or identifier match were discarded. High-quality paired reads were merged with COPE v1.2.5. Unique nucleotide sequences were defined as clonotypes and aligned to IMGT TRB V, D and J references using MiTCR v1.1. The analysis was limited to V-J combinations with a frequency above 0.0001, which together covered about 99% of the repertoires. For each V-J combination, a TCR clonal expansion and chaos score was defined as F50 clonal expansion divided by the chaos observed in the TCRdist matrix. Welch's t-statistics and random forest were used to narrow the features down to over ten V-J combinations, which were then fed into a naive Bayes classifier. The Morisita-Horn index was used to measure how similar the thyroid and blood repertoires were. In-frame beta chains were kept once TCRdb had trimmed the public reads at Q25 with fastp and called clones with MiXCR. Rows are combined by CDR3 protein, so each entry shows the most common genes and DNA. TCRdb's processing, not the authors' own work, is the source of the V and J calls. This sample is represented by 450,000 to 600,000 distinct CDR3 sequences; roughly 39% of them were singletons. Approximately 4.1% of the sample lies in the top ten.

Hyperthyroidism patients were newly diagnosed, were aged 18 to 65 years, and had a disease duration under 2 months. Anyone with other autoimmune diseases, uncontrolled infections, pregnancy or lactation was excluded from the study. Diagnosis relied on clinical symptoms, serum thyroxine, TRAb, thyroid ultrasound and orbital computed tomography. Total RNA was extracted using Trizol reagent, and RNA quality was checked on an Agilent 2100 Bioanalyzer. In regard to this clonotype: The antigen it binds to is not known. Per-base quality was not reported, and no clone a single base away is much larger than it.

This clonotype was sampled from an adult man with Graves' hyperthyroidism. Source material: peripheral blood or thyroid tissue (not recorded which).

DNA sequence: TGTGCCAGCAGCCAAGATAATTCCCTCGAGCAGTACTTC. Translation gives CASSQDNSLEQYF. The chain uses TRBV3-1 and TRBJ2-7; no D gene call is confident. V loses 0 bases, J loses 6 bases, and the germline ends lie 9 bases apart. CDR1 and CDR2, per the germline V gene (reference sequence), are LGHDT and YNNKEL. From cysteine to phenylalanine, the CDR3 is 13 amino acids long. Just the 39-base CDR3 DNA is kept, in frame starting at base 1.